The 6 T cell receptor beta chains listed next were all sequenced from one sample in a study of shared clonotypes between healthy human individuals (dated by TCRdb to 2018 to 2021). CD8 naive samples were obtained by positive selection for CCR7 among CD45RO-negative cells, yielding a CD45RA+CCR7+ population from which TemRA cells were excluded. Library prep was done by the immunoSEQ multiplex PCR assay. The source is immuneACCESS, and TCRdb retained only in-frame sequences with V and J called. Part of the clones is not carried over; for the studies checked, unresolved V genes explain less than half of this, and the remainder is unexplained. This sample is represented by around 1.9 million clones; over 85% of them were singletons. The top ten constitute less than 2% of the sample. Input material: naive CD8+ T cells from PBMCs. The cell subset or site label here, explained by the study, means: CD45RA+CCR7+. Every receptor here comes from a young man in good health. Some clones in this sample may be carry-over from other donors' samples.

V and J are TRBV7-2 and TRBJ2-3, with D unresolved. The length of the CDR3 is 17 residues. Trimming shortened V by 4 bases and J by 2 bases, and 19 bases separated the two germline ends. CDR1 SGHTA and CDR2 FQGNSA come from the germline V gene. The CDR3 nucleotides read TGTGCCAGCAGCTCCCTCTTAGGCGGCGGCACCACAGATACGCAGTATTTT. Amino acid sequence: CASSSLLGGGTTDTQYF.

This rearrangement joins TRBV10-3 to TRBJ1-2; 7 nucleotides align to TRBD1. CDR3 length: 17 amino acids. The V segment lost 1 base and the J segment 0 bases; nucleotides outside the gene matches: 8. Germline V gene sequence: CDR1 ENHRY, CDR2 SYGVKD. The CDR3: CAISELVGQTANYGYTF. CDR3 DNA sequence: TGTGCCATCAGTGAGTTGGTGGGACAGACCGCTAACTATGGCTACACCTTC.

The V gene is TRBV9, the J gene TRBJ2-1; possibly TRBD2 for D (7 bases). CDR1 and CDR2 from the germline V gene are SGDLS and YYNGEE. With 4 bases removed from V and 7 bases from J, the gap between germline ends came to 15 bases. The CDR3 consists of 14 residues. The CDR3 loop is CASSPSGGINEQFF. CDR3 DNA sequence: TGTGCCAGCAGCCCCTCGGGGGGCATTAATGAGCAGTTCTTC. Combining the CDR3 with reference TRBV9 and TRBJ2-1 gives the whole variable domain DSGVTQTPKHLITATGQRVTLRCSPRSGDLSVYWYQQSLDQGLQFLIQYYNGEERAKGNILERFSAQQFPDLHSELNLSSLELGDSALYFCASSPSGGINEQFFGPGTRLTVL.

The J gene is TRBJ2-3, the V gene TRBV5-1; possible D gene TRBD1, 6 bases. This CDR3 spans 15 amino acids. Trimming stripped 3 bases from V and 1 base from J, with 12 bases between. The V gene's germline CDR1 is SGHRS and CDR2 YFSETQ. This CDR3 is CASSSTGLGTDTQYF. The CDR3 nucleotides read TGCGCCAGCAGCTCAACAGGGCTCGGCACAGATACGCAGTATTTT.

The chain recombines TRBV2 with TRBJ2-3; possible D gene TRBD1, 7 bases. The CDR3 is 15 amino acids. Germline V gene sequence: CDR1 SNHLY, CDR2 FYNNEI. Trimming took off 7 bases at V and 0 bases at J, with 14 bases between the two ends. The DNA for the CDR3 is TGTGCCAGCATGGAGGGGGCCTCTAGCACAGATACGCAGTATTTT. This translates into CASMEGASSTDTQYF.

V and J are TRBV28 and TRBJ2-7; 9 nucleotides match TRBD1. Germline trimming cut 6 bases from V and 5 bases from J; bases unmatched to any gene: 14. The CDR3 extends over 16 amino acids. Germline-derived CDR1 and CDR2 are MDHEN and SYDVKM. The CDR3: CASRVGTGWLWNEQYF. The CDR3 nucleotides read TGTGCCAGCAGGGTAGGGACAGGGTGGCTCTGGAACGAGCAGTACTTC.